This entry concerns a single TCR beta chain. The data were taken from a study of T cell responses to AZD1222 COVID-19 vaccine. The overall study: Pooling of second doses given at about 4 or about 12 weeks was done.

Some clones are missing from TCRdb's copy, which holds only in-frame ones; the method was immunoSEQ multiplex PCR. The repertoire has roughly 96,000 clones, roughly 88% of them found once; the top ten carry about 2.5%. The sequenced sample was peripheral blood, obtained on day 0 of AZD1222 vaccination. The receptor was derived from an adult in good health.

CDR3 sequence (DNA): TGTGCCAGCAGCCAAGAAGTGTTCTATGGCTACACCTTC. Translated: CASSQEVFYGYTF. The gene calls are TRBV14 and TRBJ1-2; D unresolved. V was shortened by 0 bases and J by 4 bases, with 6 bases between the two germline ends. The CDR3 is 13 residues long. Looked up from germline, CDR1 is SGHDN and CDR2 is FVKESK.